Listed below are T cell receptor beta chains from one sample, sequenced in a study of blood T cell repertoires in COVID-19. Profiled with immunoSEQ multiplex PCR; TCRdb holds only in-frame clones, not every one. Here the sample spans fewer than 300,000 clones, roughly 84% being singletons. Sequencing was performed on peripheral blood. All receptors come from a woman aged 18-29 years with acute or convalescent COVID-19. CDR3s include the opening cysteine and the closing phenylalanine or tryptophan. A D gene is named only where the DNA matches it firmly. Expanded clones get a size class; other rows say once, few or many, or leave the size out.

V	size	J	D	CDR3	DNA
TRBV10-3	-	TRBJ2-1	TRBD1	CAIRGTGNFDEQFF	TGTGCCATCAGGGGGACAGGGAATTTCGATGAGCAGTTCTTC
TRBV4-3	-	TRBJ1-4	-	CASSLGAGTNEKLFF	TGCGCCAGCAGCCTGGGCGCGGGAACTAATGAAAAACTGTTTTTT
TRBV5-6	-	TRBJ2-1	TRBD2	CASSSGLAIIQGSYNEQFF	TGTGCCAGCAGCTCGGGACTAGCGATTATCCAGGGCTCCTACAATGAGCAGTTCTTC
TRBV5-4	-	TRBJ2-7	TRBD1	CASSNRDRAYEQYF	TGTGCCAGCAGCAACCGGGACAGGGCCTACGAGCAGTACTTC
TRBV7-3	-	TRBJ2-5	TRBD2	CASSLGLAGQETQYF	TGTGCCAGCAGCTTAGGCCTAGCGGGGCAAGAGACCCAGTACTTC
TRBV30	-	TRBJ2-5	TRBD1	CAWQGTATQETQYF	TGTGCCTGGCAGGGGACAGCCACACAAGAGACCCAGTACTTC
TRBV10-3	-	TRBJ2-7	-	CAIKDRLYEQYF	TGTGCCATCAAGGACAGACTCTACGAGCAGTACTTC
TRBV28	-	TRBJ1-1	-	CASRPGVVGFGTEAFF	TGTGCCAGCAGACCGGGAGTGGTGGGTTTTGGCACTGAAGCTTTCTTT
TRBV3-1/TRBV3-2	-	TRBJ2-7	-	CASSQDISYEQYF	TGTGCCAGCAGCCAAGATATCAGCTACGAGCAGTACTTC
TRBV9	-	TRBJ2-1	-	CASSATRDEQFF	TGTGCCAGCAGCGCCACTAGAGATGAGCAGTTCTTC
TRBV18	few	TRBJ2-1	-	CASSPPRGNEQFF	TGTGCCAGCTCACCCCCCCGCGGCAATGAGCAGTTCTTC
TRBV5-1	-	TRBJ2-2	-	CASSPHRDTPTGELFF	TGCGCCAGCAGCCCTCACCGGGACACTCCCACCGGGGAGCTGTTTTTT
TRBV6-6	-	TRBJ2-1	TRBD2	CASSYSAGVYNEQFF	TGTGCCAGCAGTTATAGCGCGGGAGTTTACAATGAGCAGTTCTTC
TRBV13	few	TRBJ2-7	TRBD1	CASSPRALGWDRVAHEQYF	TGTGCCAGCAGCCCGCGCGCCCTTGGGTGGGACAGGGTTGCCCACGAGCAGTACTTC
TRBV5-6	-	TRBJ2-3	-	CASSQLGGATDTQYF	TGTGCCAGCAGCCAATTGGGGGGAGCGACAGATACGCAGTATTTT
TRBV3-1/TRBV3-2	-	TRBJ2-5	-	CASSQGDGTPNF	TGTGCCAGCAGCCAAGGGGACGGGACTCCTAACTTC
TRBV7-2	-	TRBJ2-7	-	CASSGGLSYEQYF	TGTGCCAGCAGCGGGGGACTTTCCTACGAGCAGTACTTC
TRBV7-6	-	TRBJ2-1	TRBD2	CASSLKSAGGYNEQFF	TGTGCCAGCAGCTTAAAATCGGCGGGAGGGTACAATGAGCAGTTCTTC
TRBV6-5	-	TRBJ2-2	-	CASTPNGGELFF	TGTGCCAGCACTCCCAACGGCGGGGAGCTGTTTTTT
TRBV28	-	TRBJ1-1	-	CASSLSGTEAFF	TGTGCCAGCAGTTTGAGCGGGACTGAAGCTTTCTTT
TRBV6-2/TRBV6-3	-	TRBJ1-2	-	CASSYPDTLHNYGYTF	TGTGCCAGCAGTTACCCGGACACGTTGCATAACTATGGCTACACCTTC
TRBV10-1	-	TRBJ2-7	TRBD2	CASSVGREGPEQYF	TGCGCCAGCAGTGTCGGGCGGGAGGGCCCCGAGCAGTACTTC
TRBV19	-	TRBJ2-1	TRBD2	CASRNEVPRGKSITYNEQFF	TGTGCCAGTAGAAACGAGGTCCCGCGGGGGAAGAGTATAACCTACAATGAGCAGTTCTTC
TRBV15	-	TRBJ2-7	-	CATSRDLGNVYEQYF	TGTGCCACCAGCAGAGATCTCGGGAATGTCTACGAGCAGTACTTC
TRBV7-6	-	TRBJ2-1	TRBD2	CASSLLAGATQQTYNEQFF	TGTGCCAGCAGCTTACTAGCGGGGGCAACACAGCAAACCTACAATGAGCAGTTCTTC
TRBV9	-	TRBJ1-1	-	CASSVLGDTEAFF	TGTGCCAGCAGCGTCCTCGGGGACACTGAAGCTTTCTTT
TRBV7-9	-	TRBJ1-2	TRBD1	CASSPRQGYGYGYTF	TGTGCCAGCAGCCCAAGACAGGGGTACGGCTATGGCTACACCTTC
TRBV29-1	many	TRBJ2-7	-	CSVGDLGHRTYEQYF	TGCAGCGTTGGCGACCTGGGACACCGAACCTACGAGCAGTACTTC
TRBV6-6	few	TRBJ2-7	TRBD2	CASSPAAGGYEQYF	TGTGCCAGCAGCCCAGCAGCGGGAGGGTACGAGCAGTACTTC
TRBV2	-	TRBJ2-1	TRBD1	CASIGQGGYGEQFF	TGTGCCAGCATCGGACAGGGGGGGTACGGTGAGCAGTTCTTC
TRBV24-1	-	TRBJ2-3	-	CATRGKWADTQYF	TGTGCCACCCGGGGGAAGTGGGCAGATACGCAGTATTTT
TRBV5-5	-	TRBJ2-1	TRBD2	CASSLATSGSREQFF	TGTGCCAGCAGCTTGGCCACTAGCGGGAGCAGGGAGCAGTTCTTC
TRBV6-1	-	TRBJ2-1	-	CASSEILVGNEQFF	TGTGCCAGCAGTGAAATCCTAGTGGGCAATGAGCAGTTCTTC
TRBV14	-	TRBJ2-7	TRBD1	CASSPFSQGIYEQYF	TGTGCCAGCAGCCCCTTCTCACAGGGGATCTACGAGCAGTACTTC
TRBV12-3/TRBV12-4	-	TRBJ1-2	-	CASRARENYGYTF	TGTGCCAGCAGGGCCAGGGAAAACTATGGCTACACCTTC
TRBV6-1	once	TRBJ2-7	-	CASSEAGGESYEQYF	TGTGCCAGCAGTGAAGCTGGCGGCGAATCCTACGAGCAGTACTTC
TRBV10-3	-	TRBJ2-5	-	CAISADYKETQYF	TGTGCCATCAGCGCGGACTATAAAGAGACCCAGTACTTC
TRBV3-1/TRBV3-2	-	TRBJ1-1	-	CASSYPGTLTNTEAFF	TGTGCCAGCAGCTACCCCGGGACTCTGACGAACACTGAAGCTTTCTTT
TRBV6-5	-	TRBJ2-7	TRBD1	CASSQGQTFSYEQYF	TGTGCCAGCAGCCAGGGACAGACGTTCTCCTACGAGCAGTACTTC
TRBV9	few	TRBJ2-3	TRBD2	CASSVVGTSNTDTQYF	TGTGCCAGCAGCGTAGTGGGGACTAGTAACACAGATACGCAGTATTTT
TRBV29-1	once	TRBJ2-3	-	CSVAGEVGTDTQYF	TGCAGCGTTGCCGGAGAAGTAGGCACAGATACGCAGTATTTT
TRBV10-1	-	TRBJ2-1	TRBD1	CASSPRDRGINEQFF	TGCGCCAGCAGTCCCCGGGACAGGGGGATCAATGAGCAGTTCTTC
TRBV30	few	TRBJ1-1	TRBD1	CAWRGQPNTEAFF	TGTGCCTGGAGGGGACAGCCGAACACTGAAGCTTTCTTT
TRBV25-1	-	TRBJ2-6	-	CASAGAGANVLTF	TGTGCCAGCGCAGGGGCCGGGGCCAACGTCCTGACTTTC
TRBV4-3	-	TRBJ2-3	TRBD2	CASSQNTGTSSADTQYF	TGCGCCAGCAGCCAAAACACCGGGACTAGCTCGGCAGATACGCAGTATTTT
TRBV7-2	-	TRBJ1-1	TRBD1	CASSPRTGWNTEAFF	TGTGCCAGCAGCCCACGGACAGGTTGGAACACTGAAGCTTTCTTT
TRBV27	-	TRBJ1-1	-	CASRLQGLSTEAFF	TGTGCCAGCAGATTACAGGGTTTAAGCACTGAAGCTTTCTTT
TRBV18	-	TRBJ1-2	-	CASSPPPTGQDGYTF	TGTGCCAGCTCACCACCCCCAACAGGGCAGGATGGCTACACCTTC